The following is a T cell receptor (beta chain) sequence with its context. The CDR3 consists of 13 residues. Germline trimming cut 2 bases from V and 10 bases from J; bases unmatched to any gene: 6. Germline V lookup: CDR1 GTSNPN, CDR2 SVGIG (reference sequence). These data originate in a study of blood T cell repertoires in COVID-19. Here immunoSEQ multiplex PCR was the method, and the copy in TCRdb shows in-frame clones only, minus some. The sample has roughly 410,000 clones; around 87% are singletons. Material: peripheral blood. The sequence was obtained from a woman aged 55-70 years with COVID-19, enrolled during active disease. The gene calls are TRBV30 and TRBJ1-4, with TRBD1 matching 8 bases. The CDR3 loop is CAWSKQGGVKLFF. As DNA, the CDR3 is TGTGCCTGGAGTAAACAGGGGGGCGTAAAACTGTTTTTT.